The rows below give T cell receptor beta chains drawn from one sample of a study of cytomegalovirus exposure and HLA in healthy donors. Sequencing used immunoSEQ multiplex PCR; TCRdb keeps in-frame clones, though not all of them. This sample yields about 140,000 clones, of which about 80% are seen a single time; around a tenth belongs to the top ten. Specimen: PBMCs. All receptors come from a woman aged 55-69 years in good health and CMV-seropositive. CDR3s include the opening cysteine and the closing phenylalanine or tryptophan. The D gene is left open where the match is weak. Some rows mark clone size as missing; the rest say once, few, many or name a class of expanded clone.

cdr3_aa cdr3_nt cdr3_length v_call clone_size d_call j_call
CASSVASSYNEQFF TGTGCCAGCAGCGTGGCCAGCTCCTACAATGAGCAGTTCTTC 14 TRBV28 - - TRBJ2-1
CASSLEAETGELFF TGTGCCAGCAGCTTAGAAGCTGAGACCGGGGAGCTGTTTTTT 14 TRBV7-9 - - TRBJ2-2
CAWSPDGQGEKLFF TGTGCCTGGAGTCCTGACGGACAGGGGGAAAAACTGTTTTTT 14 TRBV30 - TRBD1 TRBJ1-4
CASSLGTGGSYEQYF TGTGCCAGCAGCTTAGGGACAGGGGGGTCCTACGAGCAGTACTTC 15 TRBV7-2 - TRBD1 TRBJ2-7
CASSLETGARTDTQYF TGTGCCAGCAGCTTGGAGACAGGGGCTAGGACAGATACGCAGTATTTT 16 TRBV5-6 - TRBD1 TRBJ2-3
CASRLLARDRFSYNEQFF TGCGCCAGCAGGTTACTAGCCCGGGACAGGTTCTCCTACAATGAGCAGTTCTTC 18 TRBV23-1 - TRBD1 TRBJ2-1
CASSRGLASNEQFF TGTGCCAGCAGCCGGGGACTAGCTAGTAATGAGCAGTTCTTC 14 TRBV6-5 once TRBD2 TRBJ2-1
CASSSDYPGNTIYF TGTGCCAGCAGTTCTGACTATCCTGGAAACACCATATATTTT 14 TRBV28 - - TRBJ1-3
CASSLFGLAESTDTQYF TGTGCCAGCAGCTTATTTGGTCTAGCGGAAAGCACAGATACGCAGTATTTT 17 TRBV7-9 - TRBD2 TRBJ2-3
CATYPWLAGPDTQYF TGTGCCACTTATCCTTGGCTAGCGGGACCAGATACGCAGTATTTT 15 TRBV10-3 - TRBD2 TRBJ2-3
CASSLGGQGYEQYF TGTGCCAGCAGCTTAGGGGGACAGGGCTACGAGCAGTACTTC 14 TRBV11-2 once TRBD1 TRBJ2-7
CASSTRQNYEQYF TGTGCCAGCAGTACACGACAGAACTACGAGCAGTACTTC 13 TRBV28 - - TRBJ2-7
CASSPGQLPSGNTIYF TGTGCCAGCAGCCCTGGACAGTTACCCTCTGGAAACACCATATATTTT 16 TRBV9 once - TRBJ1-3
CSYGGMNTEAFF TGCAGTTATGGGGGCATGAACACTGAAGCTTTCTTT 12 TRBV29-1 - - TRBJ1-1
CASSKYRGEVQPQHF TGTGCCAGCAGTAAATACCGGGGAGAAGTTCAGCCCCAGCATTTT 15 TRBV28 medium-sized - TRBJ1-5
CSVSAGTANNEQFF TGCAGCGTGAGTGCCGGGACAGCAAACAATGAGCAGTTCTTC 14 TRBV29-1 - TRBD1 TRBJ2-1
CASSPGTSGFSYEQYF TGTGCCAGCAGCCCCGGGACTAGCGGGTTCTCCTACGAGCAGTACTTC 16 TRBV11-3 - TRBD2 TRBJ2-7
CASSDSGTGAYEQYF TGTGCCAGCAGCGACTCCGGGACAGGGGCCTACGAGCAGTACTTC 15 TRBV4-2 - TRBD1 TRBJ2-7
CASSIPQVGTEAFF TGTGCCAGTAGTATCCCCCAGGTCGGCACTGAAGCTTTCTTT 14 TRBV19 - - TRBJ1-1
CASSFTGTGYNEQFF TGTGCCAGCAGCTTTACCGGGACAGGGTACAATGAGCAGTTCTTC 15 TRBV7-9 medium-sized TRBD1 TRBJ2-1
CASSLGEVYEQYF TGTGCCAGCAGTTTGGGGGAGGTCTACGAGCAGTACTTC 13 TRBV27 - - TRBJ2-7
CASSVAPSGANVLTF TGTGCCAGCAGCGTGGCCCCCTCTGGGGCCAACGTCCTGACTTTC 15 TRBV9 - - TRBJ2-6
CASSLADTLGEYSGNTIYF TGCGCCAGCAGCCTAGCGGACACCTTGGGGGAGTACTCTGGAAACACCATATATTTT 19 TRBV5-1 - - TRBJ1-3
CATTSGGGSDTQYF TGTGCCACGACTAGCGGGGGGGGGTCAGATACGCAGTATTTT 14 TRBV19 - TRBD2 TRBJ2-3
CASSWTGLYEQYF TGTGCCAGCAGTTGGACAGGGCTCTACGAGCAGTACTTC 13 TRBV28 - TRBD1 TRBJ2-7
CSVEKTGGEKLFF TGCAGCGTTGAAAAGACGGGGGGTGAAAAACTGTTTTTT 13 TRBV29-1 - - TRBJ1-4
CASSLAGENEQFF TGTGCCAGCAGCTTAGCGGGAGAAAATGAGCAGTTCTTC 13 TRBV7-9 - - TRBJ2-1
CASREDREREKLFF TGTGCCAGCAGGGAGGACAGGGAACGAGAAAAACTGTTTTTT 14 TRBV2 - TRBD1 TRBJ1-4
CASSSTPPGLAGVYTQYF TGTGCCAGCAGCTCCACACCCCCGGGACTAGCGGGAGTTTATACGCAGTATTTT 18 TRBV7-6 once TRBD2 TRBJ2-3
CAISESRTGNTEAFF TGTGCCATCAGTGAATCTAGGACAGGCAACACTGAAGCTTTCTTT 15 TRBV10-3 - TRBD1 TRBJ1-1
CAISTDQGARLYGYTF TGTGCCATCAGCACGGACCAGGGGGCGCGACTCTATGGCTACACCTTC 16 TRBV10-3 - TRBD1 TRBJ1-2
CASSQSQIYEQYF TGTGCCAGCTCACAATCGCAGATCTACGAGCAGTACTTC 13 TRBV18 - - TRBJ2-7
CASSQDRGQGGQPQHF TGTGCCAGCAGCCAAGATCGTGGACAGGGTGGGCAGCCCCAGCATTTT 16 TRBV4-2 - TRBD1 TRBJ1-5
CASSLMGGRETQYF TGTGCCAGCAGCTTAATGGGCGGGCGGGAGACCCAGTACTTC 14 TRBV7-3 few - TRBJ2-5
CASSASAGVKLFF TGTGCCAGCAGTGCCTCCGCAGGGGTAAAACTGTTTTTT 13 TRBV28 few - TRBJ1-4
CASRTTGAGEAFF TGTGCCAGCAGGACCACAGGGGCGGGAGAAGCTTTCTTT 13 TRBV5-6 few TRBD1 TRBJ1-1
CASTVDRRLEKLFF TGTGCCAGTACCGTTGACAGGCGCCTTGAAAAACTGTTTTTT 14 TRBV19 once - TRBJ1-4
CASSILLAGDTGELFF TGTGCCAGTAGTATTCTATTAGCGGGAGATACCGGGGAGCTGTTTTTT 16 TRBV19 - TRBD2 TRBJ2-2
CASSIGQGGEQYF TGTGCCAGTAGTATAGGCCAGGGTGGGGAGCAGTACTTC 13 TRBV19 - - TRBJ2-7
CASSQLGGGEQYF TGCGCCAGCAGCCAACTGGGCGGAGGCGAGCAGTACTTC 13 TRBV4-1 - - TRBJ2-7
CASSLAQRSGYTF TGTGCCAGCAGCTTAGCGCAGCGGTCCGGCTACACCTTC 13 TRBV7-6 - - TRBJ1-2
CASGDRAGYEQYF TGTGCCAGCGGGGACAGGGCAGGTTACGAGCAGTACTTC 13 TRBV7-2 - TRBD1 TRBJ2-7
CASSPDSAPRQETQYF TGTGCCAGCAGCCCCGACAGTGCCCCGAGGCAAGAGACCCAGTACTTC 16 TRBV5-6 - - TRBJ2-5
CASSQEIGTSSYNEQFF TGCGCCAGCAGCCAAGAAATAGGGACAAGCTCCTACAATGAGCAGTTCTTC 17 TRBV4-3 - - TRBJ2-1
CSVVTSGAYEQYF TGCAGCGTTGTCACTAGCGGGGCCTACGAGCAGTACTTC 13 TRBV29-1 - TRBD2 TRBJ2-7